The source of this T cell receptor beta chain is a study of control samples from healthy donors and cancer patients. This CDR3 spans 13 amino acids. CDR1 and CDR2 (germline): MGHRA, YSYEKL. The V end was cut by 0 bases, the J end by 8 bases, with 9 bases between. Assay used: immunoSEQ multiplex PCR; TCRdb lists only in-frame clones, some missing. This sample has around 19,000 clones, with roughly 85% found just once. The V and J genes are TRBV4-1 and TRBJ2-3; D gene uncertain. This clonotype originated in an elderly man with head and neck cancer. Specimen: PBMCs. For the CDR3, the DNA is TGCGCCAGCAGCCAAGAAAGGAGAGGTACGCAGTATTTT. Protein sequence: CASSQERRGTQYF.